The 10 T cell receptor beta chains in this list originate from one sample, sequenced in a study of CD8 T cells in Susac syndrome (dated by TCRdb to the late 2010s). The library was obtained by the immunoSEQ multiplex PCR assay. RNA was extracted with the RNeasy kit and about 0.5 to 1 ug was reverse transcribed using random hexamers. TCRdb handled the public reads itself, with Q25 trimming in fastp and clone calling in MiXCR, and kept productive beta chains. Entries are consolidated by CDR3 protein sequence, retaining the most common genes and DNA. A total of 300,000 or so distinct CDR3 sequences appear in this sample, roughly 94% of them only once. Of the sample, about 0.07% is held by the ten largest clones. Sequencing used CD4+ T cells from PBMCs. The receptors were sampled from a human donor with multiple sclerosis.

The chain recombines TRBV20-1 with TRBJ2-1, with 8 positions matching TRBD1. This CDR3 spans 15 amino acids. V shed 3 bases and J 7 bases; nucleotides not matched to a gene: 11. Germline-derived CDR1 and CDR2 are DFQATT and SNEGSKA (reference sequence). The CDR3 reads CSASHGQGVRNEQFF. The CDR3 nucleotides are TGCAGTGCTAGCCACGGACAGGGAGTGAGAAATGAGCAGTTCTTC.

The rearrangement joins TRBV12-3 or TRBV12-4 to TRBJ2-5, with D unresolved. Trimming pared 3 bases from V and 5 bases from J, leaving 10 bases between. The CDR3 contains 13 residues. The CDR3 sequence: CASSFDGRETQYF. The CDR3 coding sequence is TGTGCCAGCAGTTTTGACGGACGCGAGACCCAGTACTTC.

The chain uses TRBV5-1 and TRBJ1-2; 7 bases align to TRBD1. Trimming at V came to 4 bases and at J to 4 bases, leaving 10 bases not matched to a gene. The V gene's germline CDR1 is SGHRS and CDR2 YFSETQ. This CDR3 region has 15 residues. The CDR3 DNA is TGCGCCAGCAGCGGGGACACAGGGGAGGGCTATGGCTACACCTTC. Translation gives CASSGDTGEGYGYTF.

This chain joins TRBV20-1 and TRBJ1-1; the D gene is possibly TRBD1 (6 bases). The CDR3 contains 13 residues. Germline loops: CDR1 DFQATT, CDR2 SNEGSKA (reference sequence). The germline V and J ends were trimmed by 2 bases and 6 bases, with 13 bases remaining between them. The CDR3 protein is CSARPTGLPEAFF. The CDR3 nucleotides are TGCAGTGCTAGACCGACAGGTCTACCTGAAGCTTTCTTT.

The CDR3 loop is CATRTAGTDTQYF. CDR3 DNA: TGCGCCACCCGGACTGCCGGCACAGATACGCAGTATTTT. The V gene is TRBV10-2, the J gene TRBJ2-3, with D possibly TRBD2 on 5 matching bases. V lost 10 bases and J lost 1, with 12 bases in between. CDR1 and CDR2 (germline): WSHSY, SAAADI. The CDR3 sequence is 13 residues long.

The chain is built from TRBV7-9 and TRBJ2-5; weak D call: TRBD1 (6 bases). CDR1 and CDR2 (germline): SEHNR, FQNEAQ (reference sequence). CDR3 length: 13 residues. The V end lost 5 bases, the J end lost 4 bases, and 11 bases lay between the germline ends. The CDR3 nucleotides are TGTGCCAGCAGCCGGGACAATCGAGAGACCCAGTACTTC. Amino acids: CASSRDNRETQYF.

The chain couples TRBV19 to TRBJ2-2; the D is unclear. From germline, CDR1 is LNHDA and CDR2 SQIVND (reference sequence). Trimming stripped 6 bases from V and 0 bases from J, with 8 bases between. The length of the CDR3 is 14 residues. The DNA for the CDR3 is TGTGCCAGTAGACGCGGTCCGAACACCGGGGAGCTGTTTTTT. It is translated as CASRRGPNTGELFF.

This clonotype was picked up one time. This rearrangement joins TRBV5-6 to TRBJ1-2, with no clear D. V was clipped by 1 base and J by 5 bases, with 12 bases between them. CDR1 is SGHDT and CDR2 is YYEEEE in the germline V gene. This CDR3 spans 14 amino acids. The CDR3 sequence: CASSLIGVGYGYTF. The CDR3 region has the DNA TGTGCCAGCAGCTTGATCGGGGTAGGGTATGGCTACACCTTC.

This chain's CDR3 is CASSPLAGEKNIQYF. CDR3 nucleotide sequence: TGTGCCAGCAGCCCACTAGCGGGGGAGAAAAACATTCAGTACTTC. The gene calls are TRBV6-1 and TRBJ2-4, with TRBD2 matching over 11 bases. The CDR3 spans 15 residues. Losses at the gene ends were 6 bases for V and 4 bases for J; bases not matched to a gene: 5. The germline V gene has CDR1 MNHNS and CDR2 SASEGT.

The chain uses TRBV20-1 and TRBJ2-3; 8 bases agree with TRBD2. The length of the CDR3 is 12 residues. CDR1 and CDR2 (germline): DFQATT, SNEGSKA (reference sequence). V lost 6 bases to trimming and J lost 6 bases; unmatched junction nucleotides: 5. CDR3 protein: CSAGGRRDTQYF. The CDR3 DNA sequence: TGCAGTGCCGGCGGGAGGAGGGATACGCAGTATTTT.